Following are 22 T cell receptor beta chains from one sample sequenced in a study of blood T cell repertoires in COVID-19. TCRdb keeps only in-frame clones here, not all; method: immunoSEQ multiplex PCR. The table includes under 250,000 clones, approximately 91% detected once. Sequences were obtained from peripheral blood. The receptors derive from a man aged 55 to 70 who had recovered from COVID-19.

J is TRBJ2-5 and V is TRBV5-1; TRBD2 aligns across 8 bases. CDR1 SGHRS and CDR2 YFSETQ come from the germline V gene. This CDR3 has 14 amino acids. After removal of 5 bases from V and 5 bases from J, the junction contained 8 bases not matched to a gene. CDR3 region: CASRESGSQETQYF. The DNA for the CDR3 is TGCGCCAGCAGGGAAAGCGGGAGTCAGGAGACCCAGTACTTC.

The chain links TRBV23-1 to TRBJ1-4; D is uncertain. TRBV23-1 is identified as an open reading frame with a role that is uncertain. The CDR3 covers 17 residues. With 0 bases removed from V and 0 bases from J, the gap between germline ends came to 11 bases. CDR3 loop: CASSQSRTVPTNEKLFF. The CDR3, as DNA: TGCGCCAGCAGTCAATCTAGGACTGTCCCAACTAATGAAAAACTGTTTTTT.

This chain joins TRBV7-2 and TRBJ2-1; D not resolved. The CDR3 spans 12 residues. From germline, CDR1 is SGHTA and CDR2 FQGNSA. Trimming cost V 2 bases and J 9 bases, with 8 bases left between them. This chain's CDR3 is CASSLYSGEQFF. CDR3 sequence (DNA): TGTGCCAGCAGCTTATACTCAGGTGAGCAGTTCTTC.

The V call is TRBV11-3, the J call TRBJ2-1; D is unclear. This CDR3 comprises 13 residues. Trimming shortened V by 5 bases and J by 2 bases, and 7 bases separated the two germline ends. The V gene's germline CDR1 is SGHNT and CDR2 YENEEA. The CDR3 is CASSLTPYNEQFF. In DNA form, the CDR3 reads TGTGCCAGCAGCCTAACGCCCTACAATGAGCAGTTCTTC.

The rearrangement uses TRBV6-5 and TRBJ2-2, with D unclear. The CDR3 length is 15 residues. Trimming stripped 4 bases from V and 2 bases from J, with 11 bases between. Germline V gene lookup returns CDR1 MNHEY and CDR2 SVGAGI. The CDR3 here is CASSLVRANTGELFF. The CDR3 DNA reads TGTGCCAGCAGTTTGGTTCGAGCTAACACCGGGGAGCTGTTTTTT.

The V call is TRBV4-2, the J call TRBJ1-6; 8 nucleotides agree with TRBD1. V gave up 1 base and J gave up 10 bases; unmatched junction bases: 6. CDR1 is LGHNA and CDR2 is YNFKEQ in the germline V gene. The CDR3 is made up of 15 amino acids. CDR3 protein: CASSQAGTGESPLHF. The DNA for the CDR3 is TGTGCCAGCAGCCAAGCCGGGACAGGAGAGTCACCCCTCCACTTT.

The gene calls are TRBV7-9 and TRBJ2-3, with a possible D match to TRBD1 (6 bases). The ends were cut back, 5 bases at V and 4 bases at J, with 19 bases in the middle. Germline V gives CDR1 SEHNR, CDR2 FQNEAQ (reference sequence). This CDR3 spans 16 amino acids. The CDR3 bases are TGTGCCAGCAGCCCAGCGATGGGGGCGAGGGCAGATACGCAGTATTTT. The encoded protein is CASSPAMGARADTQYF.

The chain joins TRBV3-1 (or the pseudogene TRBV3-2) to TRBJ2-7; D gene ambiguous. The V end was cut by 4 bases, the J end by 7 bases, with 11 bases between. The CDR3 covers 12 residues. Germline assignment: CDR1 LGHDT and CDR2 YNNKEL (reference sequence). The CDR3 nucleotides read TGTGCCAGCAGCCTAGAACGCAGGGAGCAGTACTTC. Translated, it gives CASSLERREQYF.

The rearrangement joins TRBV19 to TRBJ2-3; D remains unclear. Germline V gene data show CDR1 as LNHDA and CDR2 as SQIVND (reference sequence). The CDR3 is 14 residues long. V was pared by 5 bases and J by 6 bases, with 15 bases between. CDR3 in amino acids: CASSVEYLGDTQYF. The CDR3 coding sequence is TGTGCCAGTAGTGTGGAGTATCTTGGGGATACGCAGTATTTT.

This clone was seen a few times. This sequence joins TRBV6-6 and TRBJ1-5; a weak D match, TRBD1 (5 bases). The V end lost 6 bases, the J end lost 3 bases, and 15 bases lay between the germline ends. The CDR3 length is 15 residues. CDR1 MNHNY and CDR2 SVGAGI come from the germline V gene (reference sequence). The CDR3 loop is CASSPPGGANQPQHF. In DNA, the CDR3 is TGTGCCAGCAGCCCACCTGGAGGGGCCAATCAGCCCCAGCATTTT.

The V and J genes are TRBV7-8 and TRBJ1-4; D perhaps matches TRBD1 (6 bases). Germline lookup yields CDR1 SGHVS and CDR2 FQNEAQ. V was cut by 0 bases and J by 4 bases, with 15 bases left in between. The CDR3 sequence is 17 residues long. The CDR3: CASSLARTVDGNEKLFF. In DNA form, the CDR3 reads TGTGCCAGCAGCTTAGCCCGGACAGTTGATGGTAATGAAAAACTGTTTTTT. Based on the CDR3 plus reference TRBV7-8 and TRBJ1-4, the full variable domain is GAGVSQSPRYKVAKRGQDVALRCDPISGHVSLFWYQQALGQGPEFLTYFQNEAQLDKSGLPSDRFFAERPEGSVSTLKIQRTQQEDSAVYLCASSLARTVDGNEKLFFGSGTQLSVL.

This chain links TRBV2 with TRBJ1-2, with TRBD1 matching 7 bases. This CDR3 contains 14 residues. Per germline, CDR1 SNHLY and CDR2 FYNNEI. The J segment lost 4 bases and the V segment lost 7 bases, leaving 9 bases of the junction unmatched. CDR3 sequence: CASTSQGGGYGYTF. The CDR3 region has the DNA TGTGCCAGCACCTCCCAGGGGGGCGGCTATGGCTACACCTTC.

This sequence joins TRBV28 and TRBJ2-1, with 9 bases that match TRBD1. V lost 6 bases, J lost 6 bases, and 12 bases stayed unmatched. Germline lookup yields CDR1 MDHEN and CDR2 SYDVKM. The CDR3 runs 16 residues. Here the CDR3 DNA reads TGTGCCAGCAGCTCAACCCCGGGACAGGGAATCAATGAGCAGTTCTTC. Protein: CASSSTPGQGINEQFF.

V gene TRBV7-2 combines with J gene TRBJ2-7, with D tentatively TRBD1 (6 bases). Germline assignment: CDR1 SGHTA and CDR2 FQGNSA. CDR3 size: 14 residues. Trimming removed 1 base from V and 6 bases from J, with 13 bases in between. The CDR3 protein is CASSLGLAGVEQYF. The CDR3 DNA is TGTGCCAGCAGCTTAGGGTTGGCAGGGGTCGAGCAGTACTTC.

V gene TRBV2 combines with J gene TRBJ1-6; D may be TRBD1 (5 bases). Germline V gene lookup returns CDR1 SNHLY and CDR2 FYNNEI. This CDR3 has 14 amino acids. CDR3 DNA: TGTGGGACCCGGGGGAGCTCCTATAATTCACCCCTCCACTTT. Translation: CGTRGSSYNSPLHF. Full variable domain (outside the CDR3, taken from reference TRBV2 and TRBJ1-6): EPEVTQTPSHQVTQMGQEVILRCVPISNHLYFYWYRQILGQKVEFLVSFYNNEISEKSEIFDDQFSVERPDGSNFTLKIRSTKLEDSAMYFCGTRGSSYNSPLHFGNGTRLTVT.

The chain uses TRBV19 and TRBJ1-2; D unclear. The V end lost 7 bases, the J end lost 4 bases, and 22 bases lay between the germline ends. The CDR3 contains 16 residues. CDR1 is LNHDA, CDR2 SQIVND, per germline (reference sequence). CDR3 in amino acids: CASTSKSGQLIYGYTF. The CDR3 nucleotides are TGTGCCAGTACCTCAAAAAGCGGCCAGCTAATCTATGGCTACACCTTC.

The V call is TRBV7-3, the J call TRBJ2-1; 8 bases match TRBD1. Germline values: CDR1 SGHTA, CDR2 FQGTGA. V lost 4 bases, J lost 1 base, and 3 bases stayed unmatched. The CDR3 is 15 amino acids. CDR3 nucleotides: TGTGCCAGCAGCTACGACAGGGGATCCTACAATGAGCAGTTCTTC. As protein: CASSYDRGSYNEQFF.

V gene TRBV24-1 combines with J gene TRBJ2-1; 9 positions match TRBD2. CDR1 is KGHDR, CDR2 SFDVKD, per germline. V lost 3 bases, J lost 8 bases, and 10 bases stayed unmatched. This CDR3 is built from 16 residues. CDR3 nucleotide sequence: TGTGCCACCAGTGATGGGTTTAGCGGGAGTGGGGATGAGCAGTTCTTC. As protein: CATSDGFSGSGDEQFF.

Comment on this clone: One end of the junction fails to match germline, which may point to a read error. The sample carries other DNA sequences with the same CDR3. The V call is TRBV4-2, the J call TRBJ1-2; the match to TRBD1 covers 7 bases. Germline V gene data show CDR1 as LGHNA and CDR2 as YNFKEQ. This CDR3 spans 16 amino acids. CDR3 protein: CASSQADRTTNYGYTF. CDR3 sequence (DNA): TGTGCCAGCAGCCAAGCGGACAGGACCACTAACTATGGCTACACTTTC.

The V and J genes are TRBV24-1 and TRBJ2-3; possible D gene TRBD2, 6 bases. Trimming removed 5 bases at V and 4 bases at J, with 15 bases between. CDR1 is KGHDR, CDR2 SFDVKD, per germline. The CDR3 contains 15 residues. The CDR3 DNA is TGTGCCACCAGTGGCGTCGCGGGAAGTGCAGATACGCAGTATTTT. This encodes CATSGVAGSADTQYF.

CDR3 sequence: CASSPPRQLSGANVLTF. CDR3 bases: TGTGCCAGCTCACCACCCCGACAGCTCTCTGGGGCCAACGTCCTGACTTTC. The genes are TRBV18 and TRBJ2-6; the D gene is possibly TRBD1 (5 bases). V gave up 0 bases and J gave up 0 bases, with 9 bases separating them. There are 17 residues in the CDR3. From germline, CDR1 is KGHSH and CDR2 LQKENI.

A single count supports this clone. The rearrangement joins TRBV27 to TRBJ2-3; D is undetermined. This CDR3 has 11 amino acids. The germline V and J ends were trimmed by 4 bases and 8 bases, with 7 bases remaining between them. Germline-derived CDR1 and CDR2 are MNHEY and SMNVEV (reference sequence). CDR3 loop: CASSSGSTQYF. The CDR3 nucleotides are TGTGCCAGCAGTTCTGGCAGTACGCAGTATTTT.